This T cell receptor (beta chain) was captured by sequencing in a study of blood T cell repertoires in COVID-19. Study background: Acute and convalescent COVID-19 samples came from the United States, Italy and Spain. T cells, B-cell-depleted T cells, or PBMCs provided the cDNA or gDNA that served as material.

Authors' data handling: Reference gene primer amplification yielded estimated nucleated cell counts. Here immunoSEQ multiplex PCR was the method, and the copy in TCRdb shows in-frame clones only, minus some. The V and J calls and clone size were taken over from that table, and D and trimming were inferred from the DNA. The repertoire holds 450,000 or so clones, with around nine tenths as singletons. Seattle patient enrollment occurred during active infection, with longitudinal follow-up thereafter. This TCR was sampled from a woman between 35 and 50 years old with COVID-19, enrolled during active disease. The sequencing input was peripheral blood.

CDR3 region: CASSLVGQGARNTEAFF. The CDR3 DNA reads TGCGCCAGCAGCTTGGTGGGACAGGGGGCAAGAAACACTGAAGCTTTCTTT. The V call is TRBV5-1, the J call TRBJ1-1; 12 positions match TRBD1. The junction had 5 bases not matched to a gene; V was cut back by 0 bases and J by 2 bases. Germline-derived CDR1 and CDR2 are SGHRS and YFSETQ. The CDR3 sequence is 17 residues long.